The rows below give T cell receptor beta chains drawn from one sample of a study of blood T cell repertoires in COVID-19. TCRdb's copy holds only in-frame clones and misses some; the assay was immunoSEQ multiplex PCR. This repertoire shows nearly 200,000 clones, more than 65% found once; its top ten account for roughly 6.9%. Sequencing was performed on PBMCs or T cells enriched from blood (not recorded which). The receptors originated from a middle-aged man who had recovered from COVID-19. Both conserved end residues are part of each CDR3. Each record gives: CDR3 protein, CDR3 DNA, V gene, D gene, clone size, J gene. D genes are given only for firm matches. Some rows have no size entry. The others give once, few or many, or a class for an expanded clone.

CSASRLELWYF TGCAGTGCTAGTCGACTAGAGCTATGGTACTTC TRBV20-1 . . TRBJ2-4
CASSLRSGAEAFF TGCGCCAGCAGTCTGCGGTCGGGGGCTGAAGCTTTCTTT TRBV10-1 . once TRBJ1-1
CASSTRLRQVEETQYF TGTGCCAGCAGCACCCGGCTGCGACAGGTGGAAGAGACCCAGTACTTC TRBV7-8 . . TRBJ2-5
CASSQDREFRGKLFF TGCGCCAGCAGCCAAGATCGGGAATTTCGGGGAAAACTGTTTTTT TRBV4-1 . once TRBJ1-4
CATSLYNEQFF TGTGCCACCAGCCTCTACAATGAGCAGTTCTTC TRBV24-1 . . TRBJ2-1
CASTKTSGNEQFF TGTGCCAGCACCAAGACTAGCGGCAATGAGCAGTTCTTC TRBV2 TRBD2 . TRBJ2-1
CASSHTGVGYTF TGTGCCAGCAGTCACACAGGGGTTGGCTACACCTTC TRBV12-3/TRBV12-4 TRBD1 . TRBJ1-2
CSVQTGLVTGELFF TGCAGCGTTCAGACAGGGTTGGTCACCGGGGAGCTGTTTTTT TRBV29-1 TRBD1 . TRBJ2-2
CASSQYQDTGELFF TGTGCCAGCAGCCAGTACCAGGACACCGGGGAGCTGTTTTTT TRBV7-9 . . TRBJ2-2
CASSAGTGMNLLYGYTF TGTGCCAGCAGTGCCGGGACTGGGATGAATCTCCTTTATGGCTACACCTTC TRBV6-1 . . TRBJ1-2
CASSKKERGLATFSTDTQYF TGTGCCAGCAGCAAAAAAGAAAGGGGGCTGGCCACTTTTAGCACAGATACGCAGTATTTT TRBV21-1 . . TRBJ2-3
CASSVLVPHEQFF TGTGCCAGTAGCGTACTAGTCCCCCATGAGCAGTTCTTC TRBV19 . once TRBJ2-1
CASSYLEAFF TGTGCCAGCAGTTATCTGGAAGCTTTCTTT TRBV6-5 . . TRBJ1-1
CASSIDLQGDYGYTF TGTGCCAGTAGTATAGATCTCCAGGGGGACTATGGCTACACCTTC TRBV19 TRBD1 . TRBJ1-2